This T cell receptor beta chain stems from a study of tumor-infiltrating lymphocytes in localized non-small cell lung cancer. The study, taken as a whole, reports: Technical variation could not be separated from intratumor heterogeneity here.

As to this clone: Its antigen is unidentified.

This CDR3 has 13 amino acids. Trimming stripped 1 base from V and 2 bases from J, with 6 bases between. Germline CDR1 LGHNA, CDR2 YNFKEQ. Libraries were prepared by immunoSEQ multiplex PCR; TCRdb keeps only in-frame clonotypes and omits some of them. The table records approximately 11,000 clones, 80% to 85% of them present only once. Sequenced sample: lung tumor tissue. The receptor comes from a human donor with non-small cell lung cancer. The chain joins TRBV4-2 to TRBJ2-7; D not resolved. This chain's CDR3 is CASSQGRAYEQYF. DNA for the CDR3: TGTGCCAGCAGCCAAGGAAGAGCCTACGAGCAGTACTTC.